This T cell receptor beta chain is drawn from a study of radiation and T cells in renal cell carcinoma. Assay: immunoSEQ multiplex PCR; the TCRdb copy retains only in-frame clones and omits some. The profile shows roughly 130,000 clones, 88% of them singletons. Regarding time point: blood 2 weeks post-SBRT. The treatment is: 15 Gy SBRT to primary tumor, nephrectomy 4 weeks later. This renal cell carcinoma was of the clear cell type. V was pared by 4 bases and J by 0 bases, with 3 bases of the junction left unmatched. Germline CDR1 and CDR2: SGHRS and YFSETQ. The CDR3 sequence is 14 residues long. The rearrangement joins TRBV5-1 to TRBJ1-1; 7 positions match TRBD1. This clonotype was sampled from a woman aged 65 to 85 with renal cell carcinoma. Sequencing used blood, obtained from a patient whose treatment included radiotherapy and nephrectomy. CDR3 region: CASSRDRVNTEAFF. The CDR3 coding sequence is TGCGCCAGCAGCCGAGACAGGGTGAACACTGAAGCTTTCTTT.